This T cell receptor (beta chain) emerged from a study of T cell changes during pregnancy in multiple sclerosis. Sequencing was performed with immunoSEQ multiplex PCR; in TCRdb, only in-frame clones are kept and a portion is missing. The sample holds approximately 70,000 clones, around 90% seen once. CDR1 and CDR2 from the germline V gene are SGHTA and FQGTGA. V dropped 2 bases and J dropped 2; count of bases not matched to a gene: 6. The CDR3 has 15 residues. This receptor was identified in a female donor with multiple sclerosis, enrolled in a pregnancy study. This chain joins TRBV7-3 and TRBJ2-7; 7 nucleotides line up with TRBD2. The sample consisted of peripheral blood, taken after pregnancy. The CDR3 sequence is CASSLSPSGAYEQYF. The DNA for the CDR3 is TGTGCCAGCAGCTTATCACCTAGCGGAGCCTACGAGCAGTACTTC.